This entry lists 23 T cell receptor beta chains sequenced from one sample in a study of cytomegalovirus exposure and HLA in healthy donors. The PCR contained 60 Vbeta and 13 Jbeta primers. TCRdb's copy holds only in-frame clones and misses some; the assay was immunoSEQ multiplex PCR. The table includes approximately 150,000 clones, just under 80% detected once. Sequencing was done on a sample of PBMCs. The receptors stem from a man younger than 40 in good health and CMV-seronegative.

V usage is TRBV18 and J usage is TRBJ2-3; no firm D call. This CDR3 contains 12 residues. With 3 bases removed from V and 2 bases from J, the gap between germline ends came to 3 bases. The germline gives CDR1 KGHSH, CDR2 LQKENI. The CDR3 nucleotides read TGTGCCAGCTCACCTATCACAGATACGCAGTATTTT. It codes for CASSPITDTQYF.

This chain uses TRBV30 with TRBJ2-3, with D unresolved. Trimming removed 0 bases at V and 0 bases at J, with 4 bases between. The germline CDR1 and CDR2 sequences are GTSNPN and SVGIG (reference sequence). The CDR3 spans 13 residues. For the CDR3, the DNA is TGTGCCTGGAGTGTACGGAGCACAGATACGCAGTATTTT. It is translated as CAWSVRSTDTQYF.

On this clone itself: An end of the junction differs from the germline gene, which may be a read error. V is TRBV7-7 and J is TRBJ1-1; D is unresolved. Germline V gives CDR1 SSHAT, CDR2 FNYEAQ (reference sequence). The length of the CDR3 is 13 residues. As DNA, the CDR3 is TGTGCTAGCAGCTCCTTGGGGAGCACTGAAGCTTTCTTT. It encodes CASSSLGSTEAFF.

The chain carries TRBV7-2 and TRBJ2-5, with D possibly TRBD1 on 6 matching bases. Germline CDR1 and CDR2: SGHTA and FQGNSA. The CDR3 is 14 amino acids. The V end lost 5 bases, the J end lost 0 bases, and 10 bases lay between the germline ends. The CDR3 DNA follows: TGTGCCAGCAGCCGGGACAAGTACCAAGAGACCCAGTACTTC. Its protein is CASSRDKYQETQYF.

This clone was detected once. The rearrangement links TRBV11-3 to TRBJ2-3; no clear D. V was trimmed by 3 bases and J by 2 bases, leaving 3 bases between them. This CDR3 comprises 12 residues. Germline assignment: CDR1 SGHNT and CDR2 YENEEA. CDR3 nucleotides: TGTGCCAGCAGCTTTCACACAGATACGCAGTATTTT. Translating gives CASSFHTDTQYF.

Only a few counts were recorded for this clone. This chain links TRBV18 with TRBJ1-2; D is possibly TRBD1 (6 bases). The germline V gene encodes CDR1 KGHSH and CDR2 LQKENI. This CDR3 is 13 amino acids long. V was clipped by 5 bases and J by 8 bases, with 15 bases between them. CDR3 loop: CASSSDSSGGYTF. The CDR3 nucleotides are TGTGCCAGCTCATCGGACAGCTCAGGAGGCTACACCTTC.

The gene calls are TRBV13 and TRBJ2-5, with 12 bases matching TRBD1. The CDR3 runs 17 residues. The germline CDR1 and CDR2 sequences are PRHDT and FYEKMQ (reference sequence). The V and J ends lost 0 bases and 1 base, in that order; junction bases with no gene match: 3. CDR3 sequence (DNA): TGTGCCAGCAGCTTAGGCGGGGACAGGGGGCTCCAAGAGACCCAGTACTTC. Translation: CASSLGGDRGLQETQYF. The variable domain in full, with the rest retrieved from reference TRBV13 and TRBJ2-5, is AAGVIQSPRHLIKEKRETATLKCYPIPRHDTVYWYQQGPGQDPQFLISFYEKMQSDKGSIPDRFSAQQFSDYHSELNMSSLELGDSALYFCASSLGGDRGLQETQYFGPGTRLLVL.

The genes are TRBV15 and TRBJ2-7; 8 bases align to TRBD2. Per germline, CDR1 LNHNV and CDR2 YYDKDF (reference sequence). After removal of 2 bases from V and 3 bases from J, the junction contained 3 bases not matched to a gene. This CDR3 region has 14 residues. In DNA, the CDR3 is TGTGCCACCAGCAGAAGAAGCGGGAGCTACGAGCAGTACTTC. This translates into CATSRRSGSYEQYF.

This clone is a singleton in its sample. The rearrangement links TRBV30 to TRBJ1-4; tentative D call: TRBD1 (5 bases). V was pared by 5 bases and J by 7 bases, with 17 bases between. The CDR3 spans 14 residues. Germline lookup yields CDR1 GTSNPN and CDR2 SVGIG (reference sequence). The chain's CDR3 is CAWQGGIGGEKLFF. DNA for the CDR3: TGTGCCTGGCAGGGAGGAATTGGTGGTGAAAAACTGTTTTTT. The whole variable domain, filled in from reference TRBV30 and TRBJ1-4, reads SQTIHQWPATLVQPVGSPLSLECTVEGTSNPNLYWYRQAAGRGLQLLFYSVGIGQISSEVPQNLSASRPQDRQFILSSKKLLLSDSGFYLCAWQGGIGGEKLFFGSGTQLSVL.

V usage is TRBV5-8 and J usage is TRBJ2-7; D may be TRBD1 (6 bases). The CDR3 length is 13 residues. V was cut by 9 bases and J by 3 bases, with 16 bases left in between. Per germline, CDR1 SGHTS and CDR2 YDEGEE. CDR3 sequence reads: CATSTGQNYEQYF. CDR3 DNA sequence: TGTGCCACCTCCACGGGACAAAACTACGAGCAGTACTTC.

CDR3 nucleotides: TGTGCCAGCAGCACTAGCGGGGGGGCCCGGGAGACCCAGTACTTC. This encodes CASSTSGGARETQYF. The chain has TRBV7-3 and TRBJ2-5; 13 positions agree with TRBD2. Germline lookup yields CDR1 SGHTA and CDR2 FQGTGA. After removal of 5 bases from V and 5 bases from J, the junction contained 5 bases not matched to a gene. This CDR3 is 15 amino acids long.

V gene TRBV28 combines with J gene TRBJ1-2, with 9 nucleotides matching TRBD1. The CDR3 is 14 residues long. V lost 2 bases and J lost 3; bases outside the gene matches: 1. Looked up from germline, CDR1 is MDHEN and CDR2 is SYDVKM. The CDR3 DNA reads TGTGCCAGCAGTTTACGGGACAGGGACTATGGCTACACCTTC. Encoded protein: CASSLRDRDYGYTF.

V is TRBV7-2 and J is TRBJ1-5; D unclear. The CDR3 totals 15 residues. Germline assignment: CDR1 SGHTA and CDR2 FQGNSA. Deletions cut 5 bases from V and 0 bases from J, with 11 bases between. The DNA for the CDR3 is TGTGCCAGCAGCGCGGCAGGACTTAGCAATCAGCCCCAGCATTTT. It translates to CASSAAGLSNQPQHF.

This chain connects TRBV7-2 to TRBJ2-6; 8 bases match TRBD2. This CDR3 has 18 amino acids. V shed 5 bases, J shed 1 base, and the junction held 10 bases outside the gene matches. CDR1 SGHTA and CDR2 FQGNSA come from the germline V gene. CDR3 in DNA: TGTGCCAGCAGCCCCTCGGGAGGGGAGGTTTCTGGGGCCAACGTCCTGACTTTC. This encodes CASSPSGGEVSGANVLTF.

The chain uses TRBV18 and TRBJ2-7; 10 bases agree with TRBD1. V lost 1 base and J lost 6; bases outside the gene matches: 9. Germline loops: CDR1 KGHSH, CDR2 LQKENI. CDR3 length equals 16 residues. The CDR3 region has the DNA TGTGCCAGCTCACCACTCCTCCCCGGGACAGGGGCCGAGCAGTACTTC. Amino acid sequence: CASSPLLPGTGAEQYF.

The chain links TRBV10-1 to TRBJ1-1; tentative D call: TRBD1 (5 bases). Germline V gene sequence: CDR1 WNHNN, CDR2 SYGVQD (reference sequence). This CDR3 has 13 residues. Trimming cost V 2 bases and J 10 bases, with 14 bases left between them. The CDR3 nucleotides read TGCGCCAGCAGTGAGAGCGGGGGTGTGACAGCTTTCTTT. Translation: CASSESGGVTAFF.

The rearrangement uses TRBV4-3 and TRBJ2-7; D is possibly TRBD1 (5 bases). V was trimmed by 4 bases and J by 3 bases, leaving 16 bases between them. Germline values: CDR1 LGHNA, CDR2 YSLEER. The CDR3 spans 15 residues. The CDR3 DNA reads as TGCGCCAGCAGCCCACAGGTTCTGCCCCGCTACGAGCAGTACTTC. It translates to CASSPQVLPRYEQYF.

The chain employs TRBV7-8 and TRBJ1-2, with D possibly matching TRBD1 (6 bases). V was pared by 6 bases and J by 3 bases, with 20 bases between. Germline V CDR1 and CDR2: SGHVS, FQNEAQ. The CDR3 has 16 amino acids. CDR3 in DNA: TGTGCCAGCAGTCAAAGGCAGGGGATCGAACACTATGGCTACACCTTC. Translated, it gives CASSQRQGIEHYGYTF. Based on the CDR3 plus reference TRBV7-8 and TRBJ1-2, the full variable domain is GAGVSQSPRYKVAKRGQDVALRCDPISGHVSLFWYQQALGQGPEFLTYFQNEAQLDKSGLPSDRFFAERPEGSVSTLKIQRTQQEDSAVYLCASSQRQGIEHYGYTFGSGTRLTVV.

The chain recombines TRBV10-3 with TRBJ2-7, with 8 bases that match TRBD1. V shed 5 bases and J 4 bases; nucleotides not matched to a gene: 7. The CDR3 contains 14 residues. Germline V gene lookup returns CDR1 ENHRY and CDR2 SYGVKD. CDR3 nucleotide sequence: TGTGCCATCAGTACCCGGACAGGGCCGTACGAGCAGTACTTC. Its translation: CAISTRTGPYEQYF.

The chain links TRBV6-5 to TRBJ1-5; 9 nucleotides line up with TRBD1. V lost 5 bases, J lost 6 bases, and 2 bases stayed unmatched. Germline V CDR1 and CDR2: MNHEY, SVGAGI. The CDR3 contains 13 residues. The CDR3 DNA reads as TGTGCCAGCAGTCGGACAGGGGTTCAGCCCCAGCATTTT. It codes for CASSRTGVQPQHF.

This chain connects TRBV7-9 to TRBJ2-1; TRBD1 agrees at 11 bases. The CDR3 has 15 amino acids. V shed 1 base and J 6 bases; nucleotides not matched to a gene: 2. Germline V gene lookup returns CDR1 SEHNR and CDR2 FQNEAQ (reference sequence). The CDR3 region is CASSLGTGGVNEQFF. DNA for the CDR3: TGTGCCAGCAGCTTAGGGACAGGGGGCGTCAATGAGCAGTTCTTC.

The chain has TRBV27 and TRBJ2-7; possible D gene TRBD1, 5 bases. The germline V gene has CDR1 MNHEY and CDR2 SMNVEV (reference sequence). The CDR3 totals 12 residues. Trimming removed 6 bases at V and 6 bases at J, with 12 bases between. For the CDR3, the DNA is TGTGCCAGCAGAGGGGATAGGGGCGAGCAGTACTTC. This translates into CASRGDRGEQYF.

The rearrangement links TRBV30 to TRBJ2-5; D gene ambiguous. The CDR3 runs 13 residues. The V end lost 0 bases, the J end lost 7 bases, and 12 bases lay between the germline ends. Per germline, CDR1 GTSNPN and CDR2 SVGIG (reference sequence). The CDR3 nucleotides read TGTGCCTGGAGTGTAGCCGAGAGCTGGACCCAGTACTTC. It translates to CAWSVAESWTQYF.